Shown below are 30 T cell receptor beta chains from a single sample sequenced in a study of shared clonotypes between healthy human individuals. Naive CD8 cells were CD45RO-negative, positively selected for CCR7, excluding terminally differentiated effector memory CD45RA+ cells. TCRdb's table, derived via immunoSEQ multiplex PCR, lists solely in-frame clones and lacks some. The table shows 600,000 or so clones, with 95% to 98% occurring only once. Sequenced input: naive CD8+ T cells sorted from blood. These receptors were taken from a man aged 30 to 45 in good health.

The chain carries TRBV11-2 and TRBJ2-1, with 7 bases identical to TRBD2. The CDR3 covers 16 residues. Germline loops: CDR1 SGHAT, CDR2 FQNNGV. With 5 bases clipped from V and 5 bases from J, the junction kept 12 bases outside the gene matches. Here the CDR3 reads CASSAGMRGKDNEQFF. In DNA, the CDR3 is TGTGCCAGCAGCGCTGGAATGCGGGGGAAGGACAATGAGCAGTTCTTC.

This clone is a singleton in its sample. This chain's CDR3 is CAISEGGTPMNTEAFF. The CDR3 bases are TGTGCCATCAGTGAAGGGGGGACACCTATGAACACTGAAGCTTTCTTT. The chain has TRBV10-3 and TRBJ1-1; possibly TRBD1 for D (6 bases). This CDR3 comprises 16 residues. The germline V and J ends were trimmed by 3 bases and 0 bases, with 14 bases remaining between them. CDR1 and CDR2 from the germline V gene are ENHRY and SYGVKD.

The CDR3, as DNA: TGTGCCAGCAGCTCGGGGACTAGCGGGAGGTTAAGCACAGATACGCAGTATTTT. Translated: CASSSGTSGRLSTDTQYF. The genes are TRBV5-4 and TRBJ2-3; 15 bases line up with TRBD2. The germline gives CDR1 SGHNT, CDR2 YYREEE (reference sequence). Trimming at V came to 3 bases and at J to 0 bases, leaving 5 bases not matched to a gene. There are 18 residues in the CDR3.

Concerning this clone itself: The same CDR3 is also encoded by other DNA sequences in this sample. This sequence joins TRBV6-5 and TRBJ1-1, with 12 bases identical to TRBD1. Germline CDR1 is MNHEY and CDR2 is SVGAGI. This CDR3 is 14 amino acids long. With V trimmed by 6 bases and J by 3 bases, 2 bases remained unmatched. In DNA, the CDR3 is TGTGCCAGCAGGGGACAGGGGGCCGACACTGAAGCTTTCTTT. Its protein is CASRGQGADTEAFF.

The rearrangement uses TRBV9 and TRBJ2-1; D gene unclear. This CDR3 has 14 residues. The germline V and J ends were trimmed by 4 bases and 6 bases, with 14 bases remaining between them. CDR1 SGDLS and CDR2 YYNGEE come from the germline V gene. The CDR3 DNA reads as TGTGCCAGCAGCCCAGCCAATCGCCGCAATGAGCAGTTCTTC. Its translation is CASSPANRRNEQFF.

The chain couples TRBV25-1 to TRBJ2-7; D is unclear. The ends were cut back, 3 bases at V and 5 bases at J, with 14 bases in the middle. The CDR3 has 14 amino acids. Germline V gene sequence: CDR1 MGHDK, CDR2 SYGVNS. The CDR3 DNA sequence: TGTGCCAGCAGTGACCGAACCAGCTGGGACGAGCAGTACTTC. Its protein is CASSDRTSWDEQYF.

This clone is a singleton in its sample. The genes are TRBV18 and TRBJ2-2; 7 bases map to TRBD2. Looked up from germline, CDR1 is KGHSH and CDR2 is LQKENI. V shed 1 base and J 1 base; nucleotides not matched to a gene: 6. The CDR3 has 17 residues. The CDR3 sequence: CASSPLGTTLNTGELFF. DNA for the CDR3: TGTGCCAGCTCACCACTAGGGACTACCTTGAACACCGGGGAGCTGTTTTTT.

This chain links TRBV6-5 with TRBJ2-5, with no clear D. Germline CDR1 and CDR2: MNHEY and SVGAGI. This CDR3 region has 13 residues. The V gene lost 7 bases and the J gene lost 3 bases, with 12 bases spanning the gap. Here the CDR3 reads CASNLNRKETQYF. CDR3 nucleotide sequence: TGTGCCAGCAACCTAAACAGAAAAGAGACCCAGTACTTC.

This chain connects TRBV7-9 to TRBJ1-5, with 8 bases matching TRBD1. Germline CDR1 SEHNR, CDR2 FQNEAQ (reference sequence). V was pared by 4 bases and J by 3 bases, with 2 bases of the junction left unmatched. There are 14 residues in the CDR3. The CDR3 nucleotides read TGTGCCAGCAGCTGGACAGGGTACAATCAGCCCCAGCATTTT. Translated, it gives CASSWTGYNQPQHF.

This chain connects TRBV7-8 to TRBJ2-5; D is unresolved. Trimming pared 1 base from V and 1 base from J, leaving 10 bases between. Looked up from germline, CDR1 is SGHVS and CDR2 is FQNEAQ. CDR3 length equals 15 residues. The DNA for the CDR3 is TGTGCCAGCAGCTTAGGGGTAACAGTCCAAGAGACCCAGTACTTC. Protein product: CASSLGVTVQETQYF.

The chain recombines TRBV29-1 with TRBJ2-7, with TRBD1 matching 7 bases. With V trimmed by 3 bases and J by 6 bases, 5 bases remained unmatched. CDR3 size: 12 residues. Germline-derived CDR1 and CDR2 are SQVTM and ANQGSEA. CDR3 loop: CSVETGNGEQYF. CDR3 sequence (DNA): TGCAGCGTTGAGACAGGGAACGGCGAGCAGTACTTC.

V is TRBV19 and J is TRBJ1-1; no reliable D call. Germline loops: CDR1 LNHDA, CDR2 SQIVND (reference sequence). The CDR3 length is 14 residues. The V and J ends lost 2 bases and 3 bases respectively, with 10 bases between them. CDR3 sequence: CASSILLWDTEAFF. In DNA, the CDR3 is TGTGCCAGTAGTATACTCCTTTGGGACACTGAAGCTTTCTTT.

V gene TRBV29-1 combines with J gene TRBJ2-3, with D hard to call. The CDR3 runs to 13 residues. V was shortened by 3 bases and J by 0 bases, with 7 bases between the two germline ends. Germline assignment: CDR1 SQVTM and CDR2 ANQGSEA. The CDR3 loop is CSVEGSSTDTQYF. The CDR3 DNA reads as TGCAGCGTTGAGGGGTCTAGCACAGATACGCAGTATTTT.

The chain combines TRBV27 with TRBJ2-6; D might be TRBD1 (5 bases). Germline loops: CDR1 MNHEY, CDR2 SMNVEV (reference sequence). The CDR3 contains 14 residues. V was clipped by 6 bases and J by 2 bases, with 8 bases between them. The CDR3 DNA reads as TGTGCCAGCAGCTGGGGCGCTGGGGCCAACGTCCTGACTTTC. This translates into CASSWGAGANVLTF.

CDR3 residues: CASSPQGGREGYTF. The CDR3 coding sequence is TGTGCCAGCAGTCCACAGGGGGGCCGAGAAGGCTACACCTTC. The chain is built from TRBV6-5 and TRBJ1-2; 8 nucleotides match TRBD1. Germline lookup yields CDR1 MNHEY and CDR2 SVGAGI. The trim removed 5 bases at V and 8 bases at J, leaving 10 bases unmatched. The length of the CDR3 is 14 residues.

The chain joins TRBV10-2 to TRBJ2-5; D gene uncertain. The length of the CDR3 is 13 residues. Trimming took 3 bases from V and 3 from J, leaving 8 bases between them. CDR1 and CDR2 from the germline V gene are WSHSY and SAAADI. The CDR3 region has the DNA TGCGCCAGCAGTGACGGACGGAAAGAGACCCAGTACTTC. It specifies CASSDGRKETQYF.

This chain links TRBV12-5 with TRBJ2-2, with 8 bases lining up with TRBD2. The CDR3 extends over 17 amino acids. The J segment lost 0 bases and the V segment lost 4 bases, leaving 7 bases of the junction unmatched. The germline CDR1 and CDR2 sequences are LGHNT and FRNRAP. The CDR3 DNA reads TGTGCTAGTGGTTCTAACATAGCGGGGCCGAACACCGGGGAGCTGTTTTTT. This sequence encodes CASGSNIAGPNTGELFF. Drawing the rest from reference TRBV12-5 and TRBJ2-2, the complete variable domain is DARVTQTPRHKVTEMGQEVTMRCQPILGHNTVFWYRQTMMQGLELLAYFRNRAPLDDSGMPKDRFSAEMPDATLATLKIQPSEPRDSAVYFCASGSNIAGPNTGELFFGEGSRLTVL.

The gene calls are TRBV4-3 and TRBJ2-7; D is unresolved. The germline CDR1 and CDR2 sequences are LGHNA and YSLEER. The CDR3 has 15 residues. Trimming removed 0 bases from V and 0 bases from J, with 9 bases in between. CDR3 bases: TGCGCCAGCAGCCAAGATCCCGGCAGCTCCTACGAGCAGTACTTC. Its protein is CASSQDPGSSYEQYF.

This chain uses TRBV5-4 with TRBJ2-3, with D possibly called TRBD1 or TRBD2 (6 bases each). The V gene lost 6 bases and the J gene lost 3 bases, with 11 bases spanning the gap. This CDR3 has 13 residues. In germline, CDR1 is SGHNT, CDR2 YYREEE (reference sequence). CDR3 DNA sequence: TGTGCCAGCACTGGGGGGACAACAGATACGCAGTATTTT. Translated: CASTGGTTDTQYF.

This rearrangement joins TRBV10-3 to TRBJ2-7, with D possibly matching TRBD1 (6 bases). The germline V gene has CDR1 ENHRY and CDR2 SYGVKD. The CDR3 is 16 residues long. V lost 3 bases and J lost 0, with 15 bases in between. The CDR3 loop reads CAISDSQQDSSYEQYF. The CDR3 region has the DNA TGTGCCATCAGTGACTCGCAACAGGACAGCTCCTACGAGCAGTACTTC.

Note on this clone: This CDR3 is also generated by other DNA sequences in the sample. The V gene is TRBV15, the J gene TRBJ2-7; D not resolved. Per the germline V gene, CDR1 is LNHNV and CDR2 is YYDKDF (reference sequence). This CDR3 is 14 amino acids long. V was clipped by 0 bases and J by 1 base, with 7 bases between them. The CDR3 DNA reads as TGTGCCACCAGCAGAGATAGAGGTTCCTACGAGCAGTACTTC. This translates into CATSRDRGSYEQYF.

V gene TRBV27 combines with J gene TRBJ2-5; TRBD1 aligns across 7 bases. J was trimmed by 3 bases and V by 5 bases; bases with no gene match: 9. Germline lookup yields CDR1 MNHEY and CDR2 SMNVEV (reference sequence). The CDR3 spans 15 residues. The chain's CDR3 is CASSQTDRDEETQYF. CDR3 DNA sequence: TGTGCCAGCAGTCAGACCGACAGGGATGAAGAGACCCAGTACTTC.

This clone appeared once. V and J are TRBV27 and TRBJ2-1, with TRBD2 identical over 10 bases. Germline V lookup: CDR1 MNHEY, CDR2 SMNVEV (reference sequence). The ends lost 4 bases at V and 3 bases at J; junction bases unmatched: 6. This CDR3 is built from 16 residues. The CDR3 DNA sequence: TGTGCCAGCAGTTCAACTAGCGGGACACTCTACAATGAGCAGTTCTTC. Amino acids: CASSSTSGTLYNEQFF.

The chain employs TRBV4-1 and TRBJ1-5; no clear D. Per germline, CDR1 MGHRA and CDR2 YSYEKL. Trimming removed 3 bases at V and 3 bases at J, with 12 bases between. This CDR3 region has 15 residues. CDR3 sequence (DNA): TGCGCCAGCAGCCACGAACCGGCAGACAATCAGCCCCAGCATTTT. Its protein product is CASSHEPADNQPQHF.

The chain is built from TRBV4-3 and TRBJ1-2, with unresolved D. This CDR3 spans 13 amino acids. CDR1 is LGHNA and CDR2 is YSLEER in the germline V gene. V lost 0 bases and J 4 bases, leaving 6 bases between the germline ends. The CDR3 DNA is TGCGCCAGCAGCCAAGACGGCCTCTATGGCTACACCTTC. The encoded protein is CASSQDGLYGYTF.

The rearrangement links TRBV25-1 to TRBJ1-1; a possible D gene is TRBD1 (5 bases). The ends were cut back, 4 bases at V and 10 bases at J, with 19 bases in the middle. This CDR3 spans 14 amino acids. Germline V gives CDR1 MGHDK, CDR2 SYGVNS. This CDR3 reads CASSVGAGAPGAFF. As DNA, the CDR3 is TGTGCCAGCAGTGTTGGGGCAGGCGCTCCGGGAGCTTTCTTT.

V is TRBV27 and J is TRBJ2-2, with 10 bases lining up with TRBD1. The CDR3 totals 17 residues. V lost 4 bases and J lost 1; bases outside the gene matches: 6. Germline CDR1 reads MNHEY; CDR2 reads SMNVEV (reference sequence). CDR3 bases: TGTGCCAGCAGTTACCTGTGGACAGGGGGGAACACCGGGGAGCTGTTTTTT. It translates to CASSYLWTGGNTGELFF.

V and J are TRBV7-2 and TRBJ2-3; TRBD2 matches 11 bases. V lost 1 base to trimming and J lost 2 bases; unmatched junction nucleotides: 2. CDR3 length: 16 residues. CDR1 SGHTA and CDR2 FQGNSA come from the germline V gene. The CDR3 loop reads CASSLGLAGPTDTQYF. The CDR3 bases are TGTGCCAGCAGCTTAGGACTAGCGGGACCCACAGATACGCAGTATTTT.

The J gene is TRBJ2-6, the V gene TRBV27, with a tentative D call TRBD1 (6 bases). Trimming removed 7 bases from V and 3 bases from J, with 16 bases in between. This CDR3 region has 16 residues. Germline-derived CDR1 and CDR2 are MNHEY and SMNVEV (reference sequence). CDR3 region: CASTALRGFGANVLTF. In nucleotides, the CDR3 is TGTGCCAGCACCGCCTTAAGGGGGTTTGGGGCCAACGTCCTGACTTTC.

The chain links TRBV7-9 to TRBJ2-1; D unresolved. Germline loops: CDR1 SEHNR, CDR2 FQNEAQ (reference sequence). The V and J ends lost 5 bases and 5 bases respectively, with 16 bases between them. The CDR3 sequence is 15 residues long. The DNA of the CDR3 is TGTGCCAGCAGCCCTCAGCCGGCAGCGAACAATGAGCAGTTCTTC. It translates to CASSPQPAANNEQFF.